Shown below are 6 T cell receptor beta chains from a single sample sequenced in a study of T cell clonotyping in hematopoietic cell transplantation. Profiling relied on immunoSEQ multiplex PCR, and the TCRdb table lists in-frame clones only, not all of them. The sample gives approximately 12,000 clones, approximately 70% of which show up once; around 15% is in the top ten. The starting material was peripheral blood mononuclear cells, obtained 180 days after allogeneic stem cell transplant. All receptors derive from a male patient aged 55 to 70 who had an allogeneic stem cell transplant from an unrelated donor, so the T cells may come from the graft donor. Some clones in this sample may be carry-over from other donors' samples.

This clone has only a few counts. The V gene is TRBV29-1, the J gene TRBJ1-2; no reliable D call. The germline V gene encodes CDR1 SQVTM and CDR2 ANQGSEA. CDR3 length equals 12 residues. V was shortened by 6 bases and J by 4 bases, with 12 bases between the two germline ends. The CDR3 here is CSVGSPFYGYTF. Written as DNA, the CDR3 is TGCAGCGTCGGTTCGCCCTTCTATGGCTACACCTTC. The complete variable domain, with remaining parts taken from reference TRBV29-1 and TRBJ1-2, reads SAVISQKPSRDICQRGTSLTIQCQVDSQVTMMFWYRQQPGQSLTLIATANQGSEATYESGFVIDKFPISRPNLTFSTLTVSNMSPEDSSIYLCSVGSPFYGYTFGSGTRLTVV.

The sample holds a few counts of this clone. V usage is TRBV6-5 and J usage is TRBJ2-5; D call uncertain. The CDR3 runs 11 residues. Germline V lookup: CDR1 MNHEY, CDR2 SVGAGI. The V and J ends lost 6 bases and 4 bases respectively, with 6 bases between them. DNA for the CDR3: TGTGCCAGCAGCCCCGGAGAGACCCAGTACTTC. Translating gives CASSPGETQYF.

The V and J genes are TRBV2 and TRBJ2-3; 7 positions match TRBD1. CDR1 and CDR2 (germline): SNHLY, FYNNEI. The CDR3 contains 14 residues. V shed 6 bases, J shed 2 bases, and the junction held 5 bases outside the gene matches. CDR3 region: CASSPGQLTDTQYF. The CDR3 region has the DNA TGTGCCAGCAGCCCGGGACAGCTCACAGATACGCAGTATTTT.

This clone was counted once. This chain joins TRBV28 and TRBJ2-7; D ambiguous. V was pared by 3 bases and J by 3 bases, with 15 bases between. Germline CDR1 is MDHEN and CDR2 is SYDVKM. This CDR3 is built from 15 residues. The DNA of the CDR3 is TGTGCCAGCAGTTTCTGGACGGGCCCTAACTACGAGCAGTACTTC. Protein sequence: CASSFWTGPNYEQYF.

By proportion, this clone is medium-sized. J is TRBJ2-5 and V is TRBV27; D is ambiguous. The DNA end favors TRBJ2-7, so the J call may be wrong. CDR1 and CDR2 from the germline V gene are MNHEY and SMNVEV (reference sequence). There are 14 residues in the CDR3. CDR3 bases: TGTGCCAGCAGTTTATCGTCCAGATCCTACGAGCAGTACTTC. It translates to CASSLSSRSYEQYF.

The sample holds one count of this clone. In DNA form, the CDR3 reads TGTGCCTGGGACAGGAACACTGAAGCTTTCTTT. Amino acid sequence: CAWDRNTEAFF. V is TRBV30 and J is TRBJ1-1; a weak D match, TRBD1 (5 bases). CDR1 GTSNPN and CDR2 SVGIG come from the germline V gene (reference sequence). V was cut by 5 bases and J by 1 base, with 5 bases left in between. This CDR3 contains 11 residues.